Each of the 7 T cell receptor beta chains below was sequenced from the same sample in a study of Ad26.COV2.S vaccination and SARS-CoV-2 variants (dated by TCRdb to 2020 to 2022). Reading the label with the study, this specimen's treatment or condition is: approximately 18 received Ad26.COV2.S at low or high dose, single or two shots; about 5 received placebo; per-sample allocation not given. For vaccine and placebo recipients, repertoires were sequenced using samples collected on day 63 after the first injection. Receptor libraries were prepared by the immunoSEQ multiplex PCR assay. The source is immuneACCESS, and TCRdb retained only in-frame sequences with V and J called. Part of the clones is not carried over; for the studies checked, unresolved V genes explain less than half of this, and the remainder is unexplained. The sample contains a few hundred thousand clones, roughly 90% of them found a single time. The leading ten clones occupy 5.5% of the sample.

This specimen was peripheral blood, taken in a trial of Ad26.COV2.S vaccine versus placebo. These receptors were collected from a person between 18 and 60 years old who received the Ad26.COV2.S COVID-19 vaccine or a placebo.

This chain joins TRBV19 and TRBJ2-7, with D possibly matching TRBD1 (5 bases). Germline V gene data show CDR1 as LNHDA and CDR2 as SQIVND (reference sequence). V dropped 11 bases and J dropped 2 bases, with 13 bases sitting between them. This CDR3 spans 12 amino acids. The CDR3 region has the DNA TGTGCCCCCGCCGACAGTACCTACGAGCAGTACGTC. This codes for CAPADSTYEQYV.

The CDR3 is CASSQGQGSTGELFF. The DNA of the CDR3 is TGTGCCAGCAGCCAAGGACAGGGGAGCACCGGGGAGCTGTTTTTT. This chain joins TRBV7-7 and TRBJ2-2; 9 bases fit TRBD1. Losses at the gene ends were 5 bases for V and 4 bases for J; bases not matched to a gene: 5. The CDR3 covers 15 residues. CDR1 is SSHAT and CDR2 is FNYEAQ in the germline V gene (reference sequence).

The chain has TRBV7-3 and TRBJ2-1; perhaps D is TRBD1 or TRBD2 (5 bases each). The CDR3 loop spans 15 amino acids. Trimming left V 2 bases short and J 7 bases short, with 15 bases between. The germline V gene encodes CDR1 SGHTA and CDR2 FQGTGA. The CDR3 DNA is TGTGCCAGCAGCTTACAATACGGGGCTCGGAATGAGCAGTTCTTC. Residues: CASSLQYGARNEQFF.

The rearrangement uses TRBV5-4 and TRBJ2-6; TRBD1 agrees at 7 bases. CDR3 length: 14 residues. Per germline, CDR1 SGHNT and CDR2 YYREEE (reference sequence). The V segment lost 9 bases and the J segment 2 bases; nucleotides outside the gene matches: 5. The CDR3 coding sequence is TGTGCCACCTCACAGGGGACTGGGGCCAACGTCCTGACTTTC. Its translation is CATSQGTGANVLTF.

This chain connects TRBV9 to TRBJ2-6, with D hard to call. This CDR3 region has 18 residues. Trimming removed 0 bases from V and 2 bases from J, with 15 bases in between. In germline, CDR1 is SGDLS, CDR2 YYNGEE. This CDR3 is CASSVAVAGRTGANVLTF. CDR3 sequence (DNA): TGTGCCAGCAGCGTAGCTGTGGCCGGCCGAACTGGGGCCAACGTCCTGACTTTC.

CDR3 sequence reads: CASSLEFAGGAGTEAFF. As DNA, the CDR3 is TGTGCCAGCAGCTTAGAGTTCGCAGGGGGCGCGGGCACTGAAGCTTTCTTT. The genes are TRBV11-2 and TRBJ1-1, with 8 bases lining up with TRBD1. Trimming took 0 bases from V and 4 from J; bases not matched to a gene: 10. Germline V gives CDR1 SGHAT, CDR2 FQNNGV. The CDR3 is 17 residues long.

V gene TRBV6-5 combines with J gene TRBJ1-1; no clear D gene. CDR3 size: 14 residues. Trimming took 6 bases from V and 1 from J, leaving 12 bases between them. Germline-derived CDR1 and CDR2 are MNHEY and SVGAGI. The CDR3 loop is CASSNIHRNTEAFF. CDR3 DNA: TGTGCCAGCAGCAACATCCATCGGAACACTGAAGCTTTCTTT.